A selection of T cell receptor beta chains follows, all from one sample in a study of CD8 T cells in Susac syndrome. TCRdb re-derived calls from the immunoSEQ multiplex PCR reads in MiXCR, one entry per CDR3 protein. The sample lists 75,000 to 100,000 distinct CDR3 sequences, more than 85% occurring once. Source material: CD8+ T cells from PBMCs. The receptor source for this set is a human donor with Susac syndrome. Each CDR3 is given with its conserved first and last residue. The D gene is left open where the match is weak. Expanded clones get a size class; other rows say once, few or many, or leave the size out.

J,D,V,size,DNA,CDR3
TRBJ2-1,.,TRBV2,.,TGTGCCAGCACGGCCCCAGGGGTCTCCTACAATGAGCAGTTCTTC,CASTAPGVSYNEQFF
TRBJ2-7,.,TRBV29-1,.,TGCAGCGTTGAAGGGACAGTCAACGAGCAGTACTTC,CSVEGTVNEQYF
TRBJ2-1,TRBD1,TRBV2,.,TGTGCCAGCAGTAGGACGACAGGGGAGAAGCAGTTCTTC,CASSRTTGEKQFF
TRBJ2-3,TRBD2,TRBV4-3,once,TGCGCCAGCAGCCAAGTGCCGGGACTAAGCACAGATACGCAGTATTTT,CASSQVPGLSTDTQYF
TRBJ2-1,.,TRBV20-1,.,TGCAGTGCTAGAGATCTAAGTAGGAACAATGAGCAGTTCTTC,CSARDLSRNNEQFF
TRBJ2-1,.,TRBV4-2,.,TGTGCCAGCAGCCATGGTAGCGGCAATGAGCAGTTCTTC,CASSHGSGNEQFF
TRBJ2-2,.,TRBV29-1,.,TGCAGCGTTTCGGGGGATGCCGGGGAGCTGTTTTTT,CSVSGDAGELFF
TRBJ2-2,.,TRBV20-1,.,TGCAGTGCTAGAGAATATACTAGGGGGGAAACCGGGGAGCTGTTTTTT,CSAREYTRGETGELFF
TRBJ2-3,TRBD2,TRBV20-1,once,TGCAGTGCTACCCTCGGACTAGCGGGAGGGCCCACTAACACAGATACGCAGTATTTT,CSATLGLAGGPTNTDTQYF
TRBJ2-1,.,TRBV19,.,TGTGCCAGTAGTATTGTCTTAGCGTACAATGAGCAGTTCTTC,CASSIVLAYNEQFF
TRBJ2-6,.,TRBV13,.,TGTGCCAGCAGCCCCCAGGGATCTGGGGCCAACGTCCTGACTTTC,CASSPQGSGANVLTF
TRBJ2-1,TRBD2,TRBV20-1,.,TGCAGTGCTAGAGCCGGTGGACTAGCGGGAGAAGGGGATGAGCAGTTCTTC,CSARAGGLAGEGDEQFF
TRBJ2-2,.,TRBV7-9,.,TGTGCCAGCAGCTTAGGGACAGAAATCACCGGGGAGCTGTTTTTT,CASSLGTEITGELFF
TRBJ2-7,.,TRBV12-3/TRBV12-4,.,TGTGCCAGCAGTTTAGGGATGTACGAGCAGTACTTC,CASSLGMYEQYF
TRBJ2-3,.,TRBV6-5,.,TGTGCCAGCAGTTACTCTAACGCATACAGAGATACGCAGTATTTT,CASSYSNAYRDTQYF
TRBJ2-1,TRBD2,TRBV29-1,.,TGCAGCGTTGCGGGACTAGCGGGATTCGATGAGCAGTTCTTC,CSVAGLAGFDEQFF
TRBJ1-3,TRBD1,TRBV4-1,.,TGCGCCAGCACCCCGGGACAGTTCTCTGGAAACACCATATATTTT,CASTPGQFSGNTIYF
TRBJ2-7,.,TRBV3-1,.,TGTGCCAGCAGCCACCCCTTAGGACTCCACTACGAGCAGTACTTC,CASSHPLGLHYEQYF